Each of the 26 T cell receptor beta chains below was sequenced from the same sample in a study of cytomegalovirus exposure and HLA in healthy donors. This PCR relied on a set of 60 Vbeta primers and 13 Jbeta primers. Only in-frame clones appear in the TCRdb table, and some are missing; sequencing was by immunoSEQ multiplex PCR. Listed are roughly 120,000 clones; under 3.5% falls within the top ten. The sequencing sample was made of PBMCs. The origin of the receptors is a man aged 30 to 39 in good health and CMV-seronegative.

The chain has TRBV5-1 and TRBJ1-4; 7 nucleotides line up with TRBD1. This CDR3 region has 14 residues. Germline assignment: CDR1 SGHRS and CDR2 YFSETQ. V was pared by 4 bases and J by 4 bases, with 4 bases of the junction left unmatched. The CDR3 sequence: CASSLTGSNEKLFF. Here the CDR3 DNA reads TGCGCCAGCAGCCTGACAGGGAGTAATGAAAAACTGTTTTTT.

The gene calls are TRBV19 and TRBJ2-1; 9 nucleotides line up with TRBD2. CDR1 is LNHDA and CDR2 is SQIVND in the germline V gene (reference sequence). The ends lost 6 bases at V and 2 bases at J; junction bases unmatched: 5. The CDR3 length is 15 residues. CDR3 protein: CASSKLAGPYNEQFF. The CDR3 nucleotides read TGTGCCAGTAGCAAACTAGCGGGTCCCTACAATGAGCAGTTCTTC.

Of note for this clone: This specimen includes other DNA sequences encoding the same CDR3. The chain recombines TRBV30 with TRBJ2-7; no definite D call. This CDR3 contains 12 residues. The V gene lost 1 base and the J gene lost 2 bases, with 6 bases spanning the gap. The V gene's germline CDR1 is GTSNPN and CDR2 SVGIG (reference sequence). The DNA of the CDR3 is TGTGCCTGGAGTGCTCCTACCTACGAGCAGTACTTC. Translation: CAWSAPTYEQYF.

The V gene is TRBV29-1, the J gene TRBJ1-1; maybe TRBD1 (5 bases). The CDR3 extends over 16 amino acids. V was trimmed by 1 base and J by 7 bases, leaving 22 bases between them. The germline V gene encodes CDR1 SQVTM and CDR2 ANQGSEA. The CDR3 sequence is CSVEGGFDRGVGEAFF. The CDR3 nucleotides read TGCAGCGTTGAAGGCGGGTTTGATCGGGGGGTTGGTGAAGCTTTCTTT.

The chain carries TRBV29-1 and TRBJ1-2; D is uncertain. CDR3 size: 14 residues. Trimming took 7 bases from V and 5 from J, leaving 20 bases between them. CDR1 is SQVTM, CDR2 ANQGSEA, per germline. CDR3 DNA sequence: TGCAGCGCCGTGGGAGTCCAGACAAGTTATGGCTACACCTTC. Its translation: CSAVGVQTSYGYTF.

The chain recombines TRBV11-2 with TRBJ1-1; the match to TRBD1 covers 8 bases. The V gene's germline CDR1 is SGHAT and CDR2 FQNNGV. The CDR3 sequence is 17 residues long. Germline trimming cut 0 bases from V and 0 bases from J; bases unmatched to any gene: 6. In DNA, the CDR3 is TGTGCCAGCAGCTTAGAGACAGGGGTGTGGTTGAACACTGAAGCTTTCTTT. As protein: CASSLETGVWLNTEAFF.

The chain links TRBV27 to TRBJ2-7; TRBD2 agrees at 8 bases. Germline assignment: CDR1 MNHEY and CDR2 SMNVEV (reference sequence). This CDR3 is built from 16 residues. V shed 0 bases, J shed 1 base, and the junction held 5 bases outside the gene matches. The chain's CDR3 is CASSLSASGSSYEQYF. CDR3 nucleotides: TGTGCCAGCAGTTTATCGGCTAGCGGGTCATCCTACGAGCAGTACTTC.

The chain has TRBV5-1 and TRBJ2-7, with a possible D match to TRBD1 (5 bases). Germline V gene data show CDR1 as SGHRS and CDR2 as YFSETQ. The CDR3 covers 14 residues. Between the trimmed V and J ends, which lost 0 bases and 9 bases, there was a span of 16 bases. This CDR3 reads CASSLGAGSAWQYF. The CDR3 coding sequence is TGCGCCAGCAGCTTGGGGGCAGGGTCGGCTTGGCAGTACTTC. The full variable domain, in which reference TRBV5-1 and TRBJ2-7 provide the parts outside the CDR3, is KAGVTQTPRYLIKTRGQQVTLSCSPISGHRSVSWYQQTPGQGLQFLFEYFSETQRNKGNFPGRFSGRQFSNSRSEMNVSTLELGDSALYLCASSLGAGSAWQYFGPGTRLTVT.

J is TRBJ2-1 and V is TRBV29-1; TRBD1 agrees at 7 bases. The CDR3 sequence is 13 residues long. Germline V CDR1 and CDR2: SQVTM, ANQGSEA. Trimming at V came to 4 bases and at J to 8 bases, leaving 8 bases not matched to a gene. The CDR3 reads CSVGQGTIDEQFF. The CDR3 bases are TGCAGCGTTGGACAGGGAACGATAGATGAGCAGTTCTTC.

The V call is TRBV23-1, the J call TRBJ1-5; D unresolved. TRBV23-1 falls under the ORF class, with uncertain function. CDR3 length equals 18 residues. V lost 0 bases, J lost 1 base, and 16 bases lay in between. Written as DNA, the CDR3 is TGCGCCAGCAGTCAATCGCGACCCCGGGTAAGGAGCAATCAGCCCCAGCATTTT. Its protein is CASSQSRPRVRSNQPQHF.

The chain employs TRBV30 and TRBJ1-1, with no clear D. Between the trimmed V and J ends, which lost 2 bases and 1 base, there was a span of 8 bases. Germline lookup yields CDR1 GTSNPN and CDR2 SVGIG (reference sequence). The CDR3 totals 13 residues. CDR3 region: CAWSPGSNTEAFF. CDR3 DNA: TGTGCCTGGAGTCCAGGCTCGAACACTGAAGCTTTCTTT.

This chain connects TRBV9 to TRBJ2-5; D not certain. Trimming shortened V by 0 bases and J by 4 bases, and 13 bases separated the two germline ends. The CDR3 extends over 15 amino acids. CDR1 and CDR2 (germline): SGDLS, YYNGEE. The CDR3 region is CASSVALERSETQYF. The CDR3 DNA is TGTGCCAGCAGCGTAGCGCTAGAGCGTTCAGAGACCCAGTACTTC.

The gene calls are TRBV30 and TRBJ2-1; the match to TRBD2 covers 10 bases. Trimming took 0 bases from V and 12 from J; bases not matched to a gene: 23. The CDR3 sequence is 19 residues long. Germline V CDR1 and CDR2: GTSNPN, SVGIG (reference sequence). As DNA, the CDR3 is TGTGCCTGGAGTGTACAGCCTAGCGGGAGATTGGCGTACATCGATGGGCAGTTCTTC. Translating it yields CAWSVQPSGRLAYIDGQFF. Drawing the rest from reference TRBV30 and TRBJ2-1, the complete variable domain is SQTIHQWPATLVQPVGSPLSLECTVEGTSNPNLYWYRQAAGRGLQLLFYSVGIGQISSEVPQNLSASRPQDRQFILSSKKLLLSDSGFYLCAWSVQPSGRLAYIDGQFFGPGTRLTVL.

The chain joins TRBV19 to TRBJ1-2; 7 bases fit TRBD1. CDR1 is LNHDA and CDR2 is SQIVND in the germline V gene (reference sequence). Trimming at V came to 9 bases and at J to 2 bases, leaving 6 bases not matched to a gene. CDR3 length: 13 residues. The CDR3 region is CASLPTGNYGYTF. In DNA, the CDR3 is TGTGCCAGCCTCCCGACAGGGAACTATGGCTACACCTTC.

This chain uses TRBV7-9 with TRBJ2-5; D gene ambiguous. The V gene's germline CDR1 is SEHNR and CDR2 FQNEAQ (reference sequence). Trimming stripped 2 bases from V and 5 bases from J, with 12 bases between. The CDR3 loop spans 14 amino acids. DNA of the CDR3: TGTGCCAGCAGCTTACCACCCGCAGCGGAGACCCAGTACTTC. Translation gives CASSLPPAAETQYF.

The genes are TRBV4-1 and TRBJ2-7, with 8 bases lining up with TRBD2. The CDR3 extends over 16 amino acids. The ends lost 4 bases at V and 2 bases at J; junction bases unmatched: 10. Per germline, CDR1 MGHRA and CDR2 YSYEKL. CDR3 nucleotides: TGCGCCAGCAGCCCCCGGGGGGAGCGGGAGCCCTACGAGCAGTACTTC. Translated, it gives CASSPRGEREPYEQYF.

V usage is TRBV4-2 and J usage is TRBJ1-3, with 7 bases fitting TRBD1. There are 15 residues in the CDR3. The junction had 3 bases not matched to a gene; V was cut back by 4 bases and J by 0 bases. Germline assignment: CDR1 LGHNA and CDR2 YNFKEQ. The CDR3 DNA reads as TGTGCCAGCAGCCGGGACAGTAGCTCTGGAAACACCATATATTTT. Translated: CASSRDSSSGNTIYF.

The CDR3 reads CASSPSQGALFFEAFF. The CDR3, as DNA: TGCGCCAGCAGCCCATCACAGGGGGCCTTATTTTTTGAAGCTTTCTTT. The chain is built from TRBV4-3 and TRBJ1-1, with 9 nucleotides matching TRBD1. The ends lost 4 bases at V and 7 bases at J; junction bases unmatched: 13. There are 16 residues in the CDR3. Germline-derived CDR1 and CDR2 are LGHNA and YSLEER.

The chain has TRBV30 and TRBJ2-1; 8 positions match TRBD2. Per the germline V gene, CDR1 is GTSNPN and CDR2 is SVGIG (reference sequence). V lost 2 bases to trimming and J lost 5 bases; unmatched junction nucleotides: 8. This CDR3 contains 15 residues. CDR3 sequence reads: CAWSHLAGFHNEQFF. CDR3 DNA: TGTGCCTGGAGTCACCTAGCGGGTTTTCACAATGAGCAGTTCTTC.

The rearrangement links TRBV5-5 to TRBJ2-3; D is possibly TRBD1 (5 bases). CDR1 is SGHKS, CDR2 YYEKEE, per germline (reference sequence). V lost 3 bases to trimming and J lost 11 bases, with 13 bases between them. The CDR3 contains 12 residues. The CDR3 bases are TGTGCCAGCAGCTCCAGGGCGTGGGAGCAGTATTTT. This sequence encodes CASSSRAWEQYF. The complete variable domain, with remaining parts taken from reference TRBV5-5 and TRBJ2-3, reads DAGVTQSPTHLIKTRGQQVTLRCSPISGHKSVSWYQQVLGQGPQFIFQYYEKEERGRGNFPDRFSARQFPNYSSELNVNALLLGDSALYLCASSSRAWEQYFGPGTRLTVL.

This chain links TRBV30 with TRBJ1-1, with 7 bases aligning to TRBD1. This CDR3 has 14 residues. Trimming cost V 0 bases and J 4 bases; bases outside gene matches: 5. Germline V gives CDR1 GTSNPN, CDR2 SVGIG (reference sequence). For the CDR3, the DNA is TGTGCCTGGAGTGTACTGACAGGGTCCACTGAAGCTTTCTTT. Translated, it gives CAWSVLTGSTEAFF.

The chain combines TRBV30 with TRBJ1-2; a weak D match, TRBD1 (5 bases). The V gene's germline CDR1 is GTSNPN and CDR2 SVGIG (reference sequence). V lost 4 bases, J lost 5 bases, and 11 bases lay in between. The CDR3 is 12 residues long. CDR3 region: CAWKRGGYGYTF. Here the CDR3 DNA reads TGTGCCTGGAAGAGGGGAGGGTATGGCTACACCTTC.

The chain employs TRBV30 and TRBJ2-1; D perhaps matches TRBD2 (6 bases). This CDR3 is built from 15 residues. In germline, CDR1 is GTSNPN, CDR2 SVGIG (reference sequence). V shed 1 base and J shed 7 bases, with 17 bases lying between them. This CDR3 is CAWSDFWEVGNEQFF. DNA of the CDR3: TGTGCCTGGAGTGATTTTTGGGAGGTAGGAAATGAGCAGTTCTTC.

The rearrangement links TRBV9 to TRBJ2-2; 7 bases fit TRBD1. The germline V gene has CDR1 SGDLS and CDR2 YYNGEE. V trimming: 2 bases; J trimming: 1 base; junction bases outside the gene matches: 2. The CDR3 consists of 15 residues. The CDR3 here is CASSVGQLNTGELFF. The CDR3 nucleotides are TGTGCCAGCAGCGTGGGACAGCTGAACACCGGGGAGCTGTTTTTT. The entire variable domain, with the rest obtained from reference TRBV9 and TRBJ2-2, is as follows: DSGVTQTPKHLITATGQRVTLRCSPRSGDLSVYWYQQSLDQGLQFLIQYYNGEERAKGNILERFSAQQFPDLHSELNLSSLELGDSALYFCASSVGQLNTGELFFGEGSRLTVL.

The genes are TRBV7-6 and TRBJ2-7; D gene uncertain. The length of the CDR3 is 14 residues. Trimming took off 1 base at V and 2 bases at J, with 9 bases between the two ends. The germline V gene encodes CDR1 SGHVS and CDR2 FNYEAQ. The CDR3 DNA reads as TGTGCCAGCAGCTTAGTACAGTTTCCCTACGAGCAGTACTTC. Translated, it gives CASSLVQFPYEQYF.

V gene TRBV29-1 combines with J gene TRBJ1-5, with 7 bases lining up with TRBD1. The CDR3 spans 14 residues. Germline loops: CDR1 SQVTM, CDR2 ANQGSEA. V gave up 4 bases and J gave up 1 base; unmatched junction bases: 4. CDR3 coding DNA: TGCAGCGTTGCGACAGGGTTGAGCAATCAGCCCCAGCATTTT. Translation: CSVATGLSNQPQHF.